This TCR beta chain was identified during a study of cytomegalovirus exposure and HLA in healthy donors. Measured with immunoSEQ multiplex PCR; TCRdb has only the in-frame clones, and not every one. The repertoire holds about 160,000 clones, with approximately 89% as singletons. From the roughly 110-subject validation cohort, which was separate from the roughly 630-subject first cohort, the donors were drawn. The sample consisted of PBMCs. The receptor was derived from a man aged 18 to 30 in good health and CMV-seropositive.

CDR3 sequence: CASSPAGLYEQYF. For the CDR3, the DNA is TGTGCCAGCAGCCCAGCGGGGCTCTACGAGCAGTACTTC. The rearrangement uses TRBV11-2 and TRBJ2-7; 7 nucleotides match TRBD2. J was trimmed by 3 bases and V by 5 bases; bases with no gene match: 4. Germline V CDR1 and CDR2: SGHAT, FQNNGV. This CDR3 is built from 13 residues.